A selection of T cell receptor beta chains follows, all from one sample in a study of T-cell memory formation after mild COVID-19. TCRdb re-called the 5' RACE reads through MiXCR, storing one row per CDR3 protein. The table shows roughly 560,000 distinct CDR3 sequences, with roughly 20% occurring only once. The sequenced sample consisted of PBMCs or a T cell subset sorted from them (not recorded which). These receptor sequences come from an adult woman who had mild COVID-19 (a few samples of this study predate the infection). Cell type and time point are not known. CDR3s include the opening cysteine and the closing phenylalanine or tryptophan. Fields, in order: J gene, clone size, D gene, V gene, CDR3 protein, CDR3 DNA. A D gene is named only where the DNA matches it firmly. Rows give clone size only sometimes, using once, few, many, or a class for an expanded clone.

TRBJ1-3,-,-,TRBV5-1,CASSLAGQSGNTIYF,TGCGCCAGCAGCTTGGCCGGGCAGTCTGGAAACACCATATATTTT
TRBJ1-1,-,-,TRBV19,CASSSTLLEAFF,TGTGCCAGTAGCTCGACACTGCTTGAAGCTTTCTTT
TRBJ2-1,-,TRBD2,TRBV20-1,CSPSRSIGRHEQFF,TGCAGCCCCTCGAGGAGCATCGGGAGGCATGAGCAGTTCTTC
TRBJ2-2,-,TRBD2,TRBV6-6,CASSAFSGFPQGELFF,TGTGCCAGCAGCGCCTTTAGCGGGTTTCCCCAGGGGGAGCTGTTTTTT
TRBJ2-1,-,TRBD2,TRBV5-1,CASSLLAGGDNEQFF,TGCGCCAGCAGCTTACTAGCGGGAGGGGACAATGAGCAGTTCTTC
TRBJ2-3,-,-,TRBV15,CATSRVRRGGRATDTQYF,TGTGCCACCAGCAGAGTTCGCCGAGGCGGCAGGGCCACAGATACGCAGTATTTT
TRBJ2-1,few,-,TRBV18,CASSPRRDEQFF,TGTGCCAGCTCACCCCGACGGGATGAGCAGTTCTTC
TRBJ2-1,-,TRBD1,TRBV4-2,CASSPRAGGSYNEQFF,TGTGCCAGCAGCCCTCGCGCAGGGGGCTCCTACAATGAGCAGTTCTTC
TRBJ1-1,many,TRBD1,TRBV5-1,CASSLGQGSWVTEAFF,TGCGCCAGCAGCTTGGGACAGGGTTCTTGGGTCACTGAAGCTTTCTTT
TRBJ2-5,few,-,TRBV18,CASSPRVAREGSGETQYF,TGTGCCAGCTCACCACGGGTCGCTAGAGAGGGGTCCGGGGAGACCCAGTACTTC
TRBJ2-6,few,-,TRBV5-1,CASSLRQPSGANVLTF,TGCGCCAGCAGCTTGAGGCAGCCTTCTGGGGCCAACGTCCTGACTTTC
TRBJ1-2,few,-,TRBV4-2,CASSQDGRTPYGYTF,TGTGCCAGCAGCCAAGATGGCCGAACCCCCTATGGCTACACCTTC
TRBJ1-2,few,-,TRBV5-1,CASSLTGGADGYTF,TGCGCCAGCAGCTTGACTGGGGGCGCCGATGGCTACACCTTC
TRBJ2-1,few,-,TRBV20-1,CSARDVADNEQFF,TGCAGTGCTAGAGATGTGGCAGACAATGAGCAGTTCTTC
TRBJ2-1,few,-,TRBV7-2,CASSTRTASSTNGQFF,TGTGCCAGCAGCACCCGGACAGCGTCCTCAACTAATGGCCAGTTCTTC
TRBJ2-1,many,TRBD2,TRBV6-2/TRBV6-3,CASSGLGAPSEQFF,TGTGCCAGCAGTGGACTAGGAGCGCCCAGCGAGCAGTTCTTC
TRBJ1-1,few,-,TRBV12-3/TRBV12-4,CASSLPQVRRNTEAFF,TGTGCCAGCAGTTTACCCCAAGTCAGGAGGAACACTGAAGCTTTCTTT
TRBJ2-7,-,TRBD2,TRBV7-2,CASSLVASGTREQYF,TGTGCCAGCAGCTTAGTCGCTAGCGGGACTCGCGAGCAGTACTTC
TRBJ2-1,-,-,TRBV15,CATSRGRGPYNEQFF,TGTGCCACCAGCAGAGGTCGGGGCCCTTACAATGAGCAGTTCTTC
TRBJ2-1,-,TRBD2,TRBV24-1,CATSDYPSLRLAGVPEQFF,TGTGCCACCAGTGATTACCCCTCTCTCCGACTGGCGGGAGTTCCGGAGCAGTTCTTC
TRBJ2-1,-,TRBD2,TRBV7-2,CASSSPGTSGRVPYNEQFF,TGTGCCAGCAGCTCCCCTGGGACTAGCGGGAGGGTCCCCTACAATGAGCAGTTCTTC
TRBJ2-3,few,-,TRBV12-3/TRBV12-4,CASRTSPTDTQYF,TGTGCCAGCAGGACTAGTCCCACAGATACGCAGTATTTT
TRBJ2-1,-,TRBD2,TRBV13,CASTQSGSEQFF,TGTGCCAGCACCCAAAGCGGGAGCGAGCAGTTCTTC
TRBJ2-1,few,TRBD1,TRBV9,CASSPTGDLYNEQFF,TGTGCCAGCAGCCCGACAGGGGATCTCTACAATGAGCAGTTCTTC
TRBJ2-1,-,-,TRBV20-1,CSARDRYDEQFF,TGCAGTGCTAGAGATCGATATGACGAGCAGTTCTTC
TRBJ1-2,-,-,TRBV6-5,CASSSSGGYTF,TGTGCCAGCAGTTCAAGTGGAGGCTACACCTTC
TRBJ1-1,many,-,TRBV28,CASSLFGPLRVSTEAFF,TGTGCCAGCAGTTTATTTGGTCCCCTCAGGGTGAGCACTGAAGCTTTCTTT
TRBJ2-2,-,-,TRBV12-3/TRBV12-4,CASNRANTGELFF,TGTGCCAGCAATAGAGCGAACACCGGGGAGCTGTTTTTT
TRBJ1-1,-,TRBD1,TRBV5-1,CASSLSGQGFTEAFF,TGCGCCAGCAGCCTCTCGGGACAGGGGTTCACTGAAGCTTTCTTT
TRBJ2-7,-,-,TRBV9,CASSVGGQIYEQYF,TGTGCCAGCAGCGTAGGTGGACAGATCTACGAGCAGTACTTC
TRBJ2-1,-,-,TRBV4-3,CASSPRKSGQYNEQFF,TGCGCCAGCAGCCCCCGCAAGAGCGGTCAATACAATGAGCAGTTCTTC
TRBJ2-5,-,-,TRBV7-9,CASSNPLAGWAQETQYF,TGTGCCAGCAGCAATCCCCTAGCAGGCTGGGCACAAGAGACCCAGTACTTC
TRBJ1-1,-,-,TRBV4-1,CASSQVGATEAFF,TGCGCCAGCAGCCAAGTCGGAGCCACTGAAGCTTTCTTT
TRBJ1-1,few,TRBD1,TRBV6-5,CASSSMGSGQGLKAFF,TGTGCCAGCAGTTCGATGGGCTCGGGACAGGGGCTGAAGGCTTTCTTT
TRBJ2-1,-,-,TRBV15,CATSRDRGREQFF,TGTGCCACCAGCAGAGATCGGGGTCGAGAGCAGTTCTTC
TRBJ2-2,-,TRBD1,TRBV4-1,CASSRDRIGELFF,TGCGCCAGCAGCCGGGACAGGATCGGGGAGCTGTTTTTT
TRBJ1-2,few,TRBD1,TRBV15,CATSSGGTGGSPHGYTF,TGTGCCACCAGCAGTGGAGGGACAGGGGGTTCCCCGCATGGCTACACCTTC
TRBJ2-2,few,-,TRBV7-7,CASSLSAGNTGELFF,TGTGCTAGCAGCTTAAGTGCAGGGAACACCGGGGAGCTGTTTTTT
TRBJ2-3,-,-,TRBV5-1,CASSFEGRTDTQYF,TGCGCCAGCAGCTTTGAGGGTCGCACAGATACGCAGTATTTT
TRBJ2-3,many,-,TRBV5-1,CASSVSALYDTQYF,TGCGCCAGCAGCGTTAGCGCGCTCTACGATACGCAGTATTTT
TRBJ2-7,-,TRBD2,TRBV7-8,CASSSTSAGATYEQYF,TGTGCCAGCAGCTCAACCTCAGCGGGGGCGACCTACGAGCAGTACTTC
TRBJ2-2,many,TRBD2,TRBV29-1,CSVEDRLAGGDANTGELFF,TGCAGCGTTGAAGACAGACTAGCGGGAGGTGATGCAAACACCGGGGAGCTGTTTTTT
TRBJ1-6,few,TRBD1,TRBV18,CASSPKAGTGGGNSPLHF,TGTGCCAGCTCACCAAAAGCCGGGACAGGGGGCGGAAATTCACCCCTCCACTTT
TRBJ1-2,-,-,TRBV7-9,CAGWGPGSGYTF,TGTGCCGGATGGGGCCCGGGGTCAGGCTACACCTTC
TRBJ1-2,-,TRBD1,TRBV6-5,CASSYATGGYGYTF,TGTGCCAGCAGTTACGCGACAGGGGGGTATGGCTACACCTTC
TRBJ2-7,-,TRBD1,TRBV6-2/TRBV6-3,CASRFGTGKMMQYF,TGTGCCAGCAGATTCGGGACAGGGAAAATGATGCAGTACTTC
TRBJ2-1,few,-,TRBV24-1,CATSDRGHLWDEQFF,TGTGCCACCAGTGATCGCGGACACCTTTGGGATGAGCAGTTCTTC
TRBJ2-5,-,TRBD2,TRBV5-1,CASKRGTSGEQETQYF,TGCGCCAGCAAGAGGGGGACTAGCGGGGAACAAGAGACCCAGTACTTC